This TCR beta chain was found in a study of cytomegalovirus exposure and HLA in healthy donors. PCR employed 60 Vbeta and 13 Jbeta primers. Profiled with immunoSEQ multiplex PCR; TCRdb holds only in-frame clones, not every one. This sample has around 79,000 clones, with around 70% found just once. CDR1 is SGHAT and CDR2 is FQNNGV in the germline V gene. Losses at the gene ends were 3 bases for V and 0 bases for J; bases not matched to a gene: 7. The CDR3 covers 16 residues. The genes are TRBV11-2 and TRBJ2-7; TRBD2 agrees at 8 bases. Sequenced material: PBMCs. The sequence was obtained from a woman aged 40-49 years in good health and CMV-seropositive. CDR3 region: CASSFFIAGPSYEQYF. CDR3 sequence (DNA): TGTGCCAGCAGCTTCTTTATAGCGGGACCCTCCTACGAGCAGTACTTC.